The clone carrying this T cell receptor (beta chain) has only a few counts. The sample carries other DNA sequences with the same CDR3. This entry comes from a study of blood T cell repertoires in COVID-19. For the study at large: PBMCs, B-cell-depleted T cells, or T cells were the source of the cDNA or gDNA that made up the material.

V lost 4 bases and J 2 bases, leaving 10 bases between the germline ends. CDR3 length: 13 residues. Germline V gene lookup returns CDR1 SGHRS and CDR2 YFSETQ. Per the original methods: Nucleated cell number was recorded as an estimate derived from reference gene primer amplification. Here immunoSEQ multiplex PCR was the method, and the copy in TCRdb shows in-frame clones only, minus some. V, J and clone size were drawn from that table, and D and trimming were deduced from the DNA. The sample holds about 200,000 clones, around three quarters seen once. Sequencing was carried out using peripheral blood. This chain uses TRBV5-1 with TRBJ2-7, with a weak D call TRBD1 (6 bases). This receptor was identified in a woman aged 70-85 years with acute or convalescent COVID-19. CDR3 bases: TGCGCCAGCAGCCCCGAGGGGGCCTACGAGCAGTACTTC. Translating it yields CASSPEGAYEQYF.